These T cell receptor beta chains were read from a single sample in a study of blood T cell repertoires in COVID-19. Only in-frame clones appear in the TCRdb table, and some are missing; sequencing was by immunoSEQ multiplex PCR. The sample has approximately 450,000 clones; about 85% are singletons. Sequencing input: PBMCs or T cells enriched from blood (not recorded which). All receptors come from a woman aged 18 to 35 with acute COVID-19. Each CDR3 is given with its conserved first and last residue. A D gene is named only where the DNA matches it firmly. Clone size is stated in some rows and not others, as once, few, many or a class when expanded.

D	size	V	J	DNA	CDR3
.	.	TRBV10-1	TRBJ2-7	TGCGCCAGCAGTGACTCCCAGGGGCTGAAATGGAACTTC	CASSDSQGLKWNF
TRBD1	.	TRBV6-5	TRBJ2-2	TGTGCCAGCAGTTACTCGGAGACAGGGGGGACCGGGGAGCTGTTTTTT	CASSYSETGGTGELFF
.	.	TRBV9	TRBJ1-3	TGTGCCAGCAGCGCAAGAGAGGTCGGAAACACCATATATTTT	CASSAREVGNTIYF
TRBD1	.	TRBV6-2/TRBV6-3	TRBJ1-2	TGTGCCAGCAGTAGGCGGGACAGACCGCTCTATGGCTACACCTTC	CASSRRDRPLYGYTF
.	.	TRBV5-4	TRBJ2-1	TGTGCCAGCAGCTTCGGATATAGCGGTGAGACCTACAATGAGCAGTTCTTC	CASSFGYSGETYNEQFF
.	few	TRBV10-3	TRBJ1-1	TGTGCCATCAGTGACGGGAACACTGAAGCTTTCTTT	CAISDGNTEAFF
TRBD2	.	TRBV19	TRBJ2-1	TGTGCCAGTAGTTATAGCCCCGGGACTAGCGGGGGTCGTTATTACAATGAGCAGTTCTTC	CASSYSPGTSGGRYYNEQFF
.	.	TRBV6-1	TRBJ1-5	TGTGCCAGCAGTGACAGGGAGGGAGGTTATCAGCCCCAGCATTTT	CASSDREGGYQPQHF
.	.	TRBV9	TRBJ2-3	TGTGCCAGCAGCGTAGAGGCAGGCAGCACAGATACGCAGTATTTT	CASSVEAGSTDTQYF
TRBD2	.	TRBV11-3	TRBJ2-1	TGTGCCAGCAGTTTTGCGGGAGGGCGCAATGAGCAGTTCTTC	CASSFAGGRNEQFF
.	.	TRBV9	TRBJ2-3	TGTGCCAGCAGCGTCGATTTGGGCGGGTTTGGCCGATCTAGCACAGATACGCAGTATTTT	CASSVDLGGFGRSSTDTQYF
TRBD2	.	TRBV3-1/TRBV3-2	TRBJ2-7	TGTGCCAGCGGGGGACTAGCGGGGGCCTACGAGCAGTACTTC	CASGGLAGAYEQYF
TRBD1	.	TRBV5-1	TRBJ1-1	TGCGCCAGCAGCCATTCGGACAGGGCCTATACTGAAGCTTTCTTT	CASSHSDRAYTEAFF